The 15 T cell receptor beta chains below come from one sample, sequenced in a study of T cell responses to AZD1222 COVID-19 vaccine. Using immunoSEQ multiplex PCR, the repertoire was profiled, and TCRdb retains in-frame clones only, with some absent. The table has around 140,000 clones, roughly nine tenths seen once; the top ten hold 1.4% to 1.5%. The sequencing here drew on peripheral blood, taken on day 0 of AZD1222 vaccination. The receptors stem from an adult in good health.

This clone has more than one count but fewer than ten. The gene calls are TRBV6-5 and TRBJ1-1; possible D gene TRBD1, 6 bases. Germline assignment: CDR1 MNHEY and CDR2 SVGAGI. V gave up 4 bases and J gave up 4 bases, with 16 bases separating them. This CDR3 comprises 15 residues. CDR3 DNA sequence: TGTGCCAGCAGTTTCACCACGGACAGAATCACTGAAGCTTTCTTT. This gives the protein CASSFTTDRITEAFF.

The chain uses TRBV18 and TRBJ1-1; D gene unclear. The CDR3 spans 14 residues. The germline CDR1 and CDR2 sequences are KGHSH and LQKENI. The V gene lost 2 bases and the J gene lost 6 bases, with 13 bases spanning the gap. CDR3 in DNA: TGTGCCAGCTCACCAGGAGTATCGAGCTCTGAAGCTTTCTTT. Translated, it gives CASSPGVSSSEAFF.

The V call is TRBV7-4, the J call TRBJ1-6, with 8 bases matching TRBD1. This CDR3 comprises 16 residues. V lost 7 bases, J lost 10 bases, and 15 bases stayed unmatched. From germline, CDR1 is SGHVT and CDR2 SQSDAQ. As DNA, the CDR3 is TGTGCCAGCAACCTCAAAACCGGGACAGGAGGCTCACCCCTCCACTTT. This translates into CASNLKTGTGGSPLHF.

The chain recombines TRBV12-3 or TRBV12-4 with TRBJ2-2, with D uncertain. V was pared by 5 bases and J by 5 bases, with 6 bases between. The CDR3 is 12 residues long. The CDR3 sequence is CASSHLTGELFF. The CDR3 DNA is TGTGCCAGCAGTCATTTGACCGGGGAGCTGTTTTTT.

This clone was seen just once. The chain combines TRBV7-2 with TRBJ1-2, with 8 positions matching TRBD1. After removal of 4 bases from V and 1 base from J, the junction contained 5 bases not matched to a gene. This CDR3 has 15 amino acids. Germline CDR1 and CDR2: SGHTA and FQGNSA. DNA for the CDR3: TGTGCCAGCAGCTGGGGCAGGGGGCTTAACTATGGCTACACCTTC. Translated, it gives CASSWGRGLNYGYTF.

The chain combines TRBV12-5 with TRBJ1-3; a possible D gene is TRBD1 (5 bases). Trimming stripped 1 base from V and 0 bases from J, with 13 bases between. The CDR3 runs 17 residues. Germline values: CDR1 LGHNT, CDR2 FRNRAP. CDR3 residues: CASGLAKDSLSGNTIYF. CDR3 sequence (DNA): TGTGCTAGTGGTTTGGCCAAAGACAGTCTCTCTGGAAACACCATATATTTT.

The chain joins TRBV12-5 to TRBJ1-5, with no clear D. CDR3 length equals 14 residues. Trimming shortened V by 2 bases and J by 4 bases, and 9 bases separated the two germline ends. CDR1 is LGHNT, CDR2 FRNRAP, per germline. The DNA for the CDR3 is TGTGCTAGTGGTTTGCAGTTGGGGAATCAGCCCCAGCATTTT. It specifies CASGLQLGNQPQHF.

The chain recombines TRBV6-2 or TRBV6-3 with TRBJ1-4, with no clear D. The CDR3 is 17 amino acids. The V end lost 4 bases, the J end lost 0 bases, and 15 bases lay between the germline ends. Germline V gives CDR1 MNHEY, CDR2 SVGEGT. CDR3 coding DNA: TGTGCCAGCAGTTCCTCACCTCGTCAAGCAACTAATGAAAAACTGTTTTTT. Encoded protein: CASSSSPRQATNEKLFF.

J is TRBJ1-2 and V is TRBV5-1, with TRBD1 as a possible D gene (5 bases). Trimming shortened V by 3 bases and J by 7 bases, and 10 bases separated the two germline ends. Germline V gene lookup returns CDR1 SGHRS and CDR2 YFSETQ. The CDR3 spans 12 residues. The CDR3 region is CASSSGTTGYTF. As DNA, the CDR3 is TGCGCCAGCAGCTCCGGGACGACTGGCTACACCTTC.

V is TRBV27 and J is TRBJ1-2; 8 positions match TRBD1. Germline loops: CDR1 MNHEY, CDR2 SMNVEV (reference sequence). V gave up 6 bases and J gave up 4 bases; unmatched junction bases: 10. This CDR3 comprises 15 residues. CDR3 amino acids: CASRLTGGGAYGYTF. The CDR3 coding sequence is TGTGCCAGCAGATTAACAGGGGGGGGTGCCTATGGCTACACCTTC.

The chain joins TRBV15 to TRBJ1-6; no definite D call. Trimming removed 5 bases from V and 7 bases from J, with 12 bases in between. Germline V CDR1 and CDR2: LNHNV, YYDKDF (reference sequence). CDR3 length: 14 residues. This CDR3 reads CATSGEIRNSPLHF. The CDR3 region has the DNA TGTGCCACCAGCGGCGAGATTCGGAATTCACCCCTCCACTTT.

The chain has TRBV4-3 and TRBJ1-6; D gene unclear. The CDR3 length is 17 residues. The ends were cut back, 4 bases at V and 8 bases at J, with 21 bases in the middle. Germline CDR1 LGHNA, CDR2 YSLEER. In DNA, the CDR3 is TGCGCCAGCAGCCCCAGAGGTGTGGAAGGCCTTGATTCACCCCTCCACTTT. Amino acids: CASSPRGVEGLDSPLHF.

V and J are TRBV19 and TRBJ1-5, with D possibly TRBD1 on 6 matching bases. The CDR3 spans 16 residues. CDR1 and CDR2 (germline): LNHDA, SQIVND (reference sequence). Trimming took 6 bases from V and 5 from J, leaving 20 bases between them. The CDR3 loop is CASRATEGGNYQPQHF. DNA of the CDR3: TGTGCCAGTAGGGCCACTGAAGGGGGAAATTATCAGCCCCAGCATTTT.

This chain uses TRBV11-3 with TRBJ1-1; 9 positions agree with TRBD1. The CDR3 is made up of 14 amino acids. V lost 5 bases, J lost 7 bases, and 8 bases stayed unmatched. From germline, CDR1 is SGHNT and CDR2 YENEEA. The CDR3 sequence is CASSRGQGLIEAFF. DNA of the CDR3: TGTGCCAGCAGCCGTGGACAGGGGCTAATTGAAGCTTTCTTT.

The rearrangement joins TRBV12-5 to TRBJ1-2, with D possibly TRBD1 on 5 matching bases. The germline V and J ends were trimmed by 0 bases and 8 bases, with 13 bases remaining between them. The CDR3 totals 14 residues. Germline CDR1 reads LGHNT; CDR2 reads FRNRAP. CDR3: CASGLVMGDRGYTF. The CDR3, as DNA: TGTGCTAGTGGTTTGGTAATGGGGGATAGAGGCTACACCTTC.